Described below is a single T cell receptor (beta chain) sequence and its context. Its target antigen remains unknown. Per-base quality was not reported, and no clone a single base away is much larger than it. The immunoSEQ Assay, a bias-controlled multiplex PCR, was used to amplify TCRbeta CDR3 regions from genomic DNA. In the paper's pipeline: The number of nucleated cells in each sample was estimated from the amplification of reference gene primers within the assay. Sequence reads were collapsed and filtered to measure the absolute abundance of every unique TCRbeta CDR3 rearrangement. For each sample, productive Simpson clonality was calculated as the square root of Simpson's diversity index across productive rearrangements. TCRdb obtained this table from immuneACCESS and retained in-frame rearrangements with V and J assigned. These tables miss some clones; where compared with another copy, unresolved V genes account for less than half of the shortfall, and the remainder is unexplained. From that table come the V and J calls and clone size; the DNA was used to work out D and trimming. This sample comprises tens of thousands of clones, around 83% of them detected only once. The ten largest clones add up to approximately 15% of the sample.

These data are taken from a study of blood T cell repertoires in COVID-19 (dated by TCRdb to between 2020 and 2021). About the investigation overall: Samples covering the acute and convalescent phases of COVID-19 were provided by collaborators in the United States, Italy and Spain. The repertoires were released in a freely available public database intended as a resource for research on the immune response to SARS-CoV-2. A de-identified subject ID, COVID-19 status, age in years and sex were almost always included in the sample metadata. Where available, HLA class I and class II types were obtained from metadata supplied by the sample provider rather than from assay-based typing. Deeply sampled blood TCRbeta repertoires from subjects exposed to, actively infected with, or recovered from COVID-19 were included in the dataset. The material from the prospective study consisted of cDNA or gDNA derived from T cells, B-cell-depleted T cells, or PBMCs. Samples were obtained from the ongoing ImmuneRACE study (first 160 participants) and from about 1,300 subjects provided by 6 global collaborators.

Whole blood was collected in K2EDTA tubes by collaborating institutions according to the institutions' own protocols. For TCRbeta analysis, collaborators shipped samples in one of three forms: frozen whole blood, isolated PBMCs, or DNA extracted from either of those sample types. Including cysteine and phenylalanine, the CDR3 has 16 amino acids. Just CDR3 DNA is preserved here, 48 bases in frame from base 1. After removal of 2 bases from V and 2 bases from J, the junction retains 7 bases not matched to a gene. CDR1 and CDR2 were assigned from the germline V gene (reference sequence) as MNHEY and SMNVEV. Findings and caveats that apply to the study as a whole: How much clinical and demographic metadata was included differed by source and by participant, and the metadata was provided uncurated.

The rearrangement joined TRBV27 to TRBJ2-7; 9 nucleotides in the junction match TRBD2. What was sequenced was peripheral blood. The sequence was obtained from a woman in her fifties or sixties with acute or convalescent COVID-19. In nucleotides, the sequence is TGTGCCAGCAGTTTAGGGCGGGAGGGCCTAACCTACGAGCAGTACTTC. The encoded protein is CASSLGREGLTYEQYF.